This T cell receptor beta chain was recovered during a study of blood T cell repertoires in COVID-19. Study-level information: Sources were T cells, B-cell-depleted T cells, or PBMCs; the material itself was cDNA or gDNA.

Per the authors' pipeline: By means of reference gene primer amplification, nucleated cell counts were estimated. TCRdb's copy holds only in-frame clones and misses some; the assay was immunoSEQ multiplex PCR. The V and J calls and clone size were taken over from that table, and D and trimming were inferred from the DNA. The sample lists approximately 270,000 clones; about nine tenths were seen once. Germline V gives CDR1 SEHNR, CDR2 FQNEAQ (reference sequence). V was shortened by 5 bases and J by 1 base, with 14 bases between the two germline ends. This CDR3 has 15 amino acids. The sequence derives from a middle-aged man with acute or convalescent COVID-19. The sample comprised peripheral blood. The gene calls are TRBV7-9 and TRBJ1-1; D might be TRBD1 (5 bases). CDR3 bases: TGTGCCAGCAGCGATGATAGGGGAGGGAACACTGAAGCTTTCTTT. Its protein product is CASSDDRGGNTEAFF.